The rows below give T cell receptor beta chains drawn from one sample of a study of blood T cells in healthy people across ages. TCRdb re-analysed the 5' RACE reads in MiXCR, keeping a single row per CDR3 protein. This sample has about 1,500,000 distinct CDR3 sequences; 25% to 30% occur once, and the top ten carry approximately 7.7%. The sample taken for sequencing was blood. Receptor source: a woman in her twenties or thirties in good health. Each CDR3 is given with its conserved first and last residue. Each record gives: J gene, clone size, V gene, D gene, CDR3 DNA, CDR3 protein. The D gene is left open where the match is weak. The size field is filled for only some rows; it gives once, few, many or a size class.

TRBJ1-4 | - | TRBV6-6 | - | TGTGCCAGCAGTTACTTTGCAACTAATGAAAAACTGTTTTTT | CASSYFATNEKLFF
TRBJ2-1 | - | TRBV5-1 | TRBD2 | TGCGCCAGCAGCGGGTCTAGCGGGGGATACTACAATGAGCAGTTCTTC | CASSGSSGGYYNEQFF
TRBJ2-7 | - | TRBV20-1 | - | TGCAGTGCTAGAGATCCCCCCGCACCCTACGAGCAGTACTTC | CSARDPPAPYEQYF
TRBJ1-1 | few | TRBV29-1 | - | TGCAGCGGAACCAGCAGGGGAAGGACTGAAGCTTTCTTT | CSGTSRGRTEAFF
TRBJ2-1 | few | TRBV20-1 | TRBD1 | TGCAGTGCAACCACCAGGGGGCGGTTTTCGGATGAGCAGTTCTTC | CSATTRGRFSDEQFF
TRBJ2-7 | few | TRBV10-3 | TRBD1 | TGTGCCATCAGTGAGATCGTGCAGGGGGCGCTTGAGCAGTACTTC | CAISEIVQGALEQYF
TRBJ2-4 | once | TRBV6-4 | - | TGTGCCAGCAGTGATTCGACGGCAGGGGGGAACATTCAGTACTTC | CASSDSTAGGNIQYF
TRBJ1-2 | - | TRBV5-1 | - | TGCGCCAGCAGCTTTGGTACAGTTAATGGCTACACCTTC | CASSFGTVNGYTF
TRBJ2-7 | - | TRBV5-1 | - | TGCGCCAGCAGCTTCCCAGGGGAACACGAGCAGTACTTC | CASSFPGEHEQYF
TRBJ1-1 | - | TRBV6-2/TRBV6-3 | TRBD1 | TGTGCCAGCGGAAAGGTGACAGGGGTCGCTTTCTTT | CASGKVTGVAFF
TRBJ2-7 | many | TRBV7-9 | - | TGTGCCAGCAGCTCCGGTGGCCGCTTGGCCGAGCAGTACTTC | CASSSGGRLAEQYF
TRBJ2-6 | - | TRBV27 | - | TGTGCCAGCAGTTTTCTCCGGGACTCTGGGGCCAACGTCCTGACTTTC | CASSFLRDSGANVLTF
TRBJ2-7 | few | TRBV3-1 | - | TGTGCCGGCAGCCAAGGTGAGACGGCGGACTACGAGCAGTACTTC | CAGSQGETADYEQYF
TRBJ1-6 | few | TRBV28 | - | TGTGCCAGCAGTTCCTCCTTTACAGGGAGTACCTCACCCCTCCACTTT | CASSSSFTGSTSPLHF
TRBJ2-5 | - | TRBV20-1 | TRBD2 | TGCAGTGCGGCGGGCTGGACTAGCGGGAGGGCCGGTGAGACCCAGTACTTC | CSAAGWTSGRAGETQYF
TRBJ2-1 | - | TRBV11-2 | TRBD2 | TGTGCCACGGCCCGCGGGGAGGGTAGTCTAGCGGGTCTCCAGCAGTTCTTC | CATARGEGSLAGLQQFF
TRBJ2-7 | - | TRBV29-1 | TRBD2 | TGCGGCGTCCGACTAGCGGGACCCTACGAGCAGTACTTC | CGVRLAGPYEQYF
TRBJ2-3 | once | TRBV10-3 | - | TGTGCCCTCAGGGGAGCCACCGATGATGCGCAGTATTTT | CALRGATDDAQYF
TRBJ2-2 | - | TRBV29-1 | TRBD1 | TGCAGCGTGGGGGCAGGGGGAGTCGGGGAGCTGTTTTTT | CSVGAGGVGELFF
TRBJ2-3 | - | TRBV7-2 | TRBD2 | TGTGCCAGCAGCTTAGCGGCTAGCGGGAGGATGGGAGATACGCAGTATTTT | CASSLAASGRMGDTQYF